The 10 T cell receptor beta chains below all came from one sample that was sequenced in a study of blood T cell repertoires in COVID-19. Sequenced by immunoSEQ multiplex PCR; TCRdb stores in-frame clones only, minus some. Of around 160,000 clones in the sample, roughly 76% were seen once. The sequencing input was peripheral blood. The receptors originated from a human donor with acute or convalescent COVID-19. The donor label of this sample is uncertain.

This rearrangement joins TRBV19 to TRBJ2-1; TRBD2 is a possible D gene (6 bases). Germline lookup yields CDR1 LNHDA and CDR2 SQIVND (reference sequence). V lost 1 base and J lost 9, with 13 bases in between. The CDR3 is 14 residues long. CDR3 protein: CASSIGGGGTEQFF. The CDR3 bases are TGTGCCAGTAGTATAGGGGGTGGCGGGACTGAGCAGTTCTTC. The whole variable domain, filled in from reference TRBV19 and TRBJ2-1, reads DGGITQSPKYLFRKEGQNVTLSCEQNLNHDAMYWYRQDPGQGLRLIYYSQIVNDFQKGDIAEGYSVSREKKESFPLTVTSAQKNPTAFYLCASSIGGGGTEQFFGPGTRLTVL.

The genes are TRBV6-5 and TRBJ2-1; D remains ambiguous. CDR3 length equals 11 residues. Trimming stripped 7 bases from V and 8 bases from J, with 9 bases between. CDR1 MNHEY and CDR2 SVGAGI come from the germline V gene. CDR3 sequence (DNA): TGTGCCAGCATCAGAGGAGATGAGCAGTTCTTC. Residues: CASIRGDEQFF.

The rearrangement joins TRBV18 to TRBJ1-2; no clear D. Germline-derived CDR1 and CDR2 are KGHSH and LQKENI. V lost 5 bases, J lost 2 bases, and 15 bases lay in between. The CDR3 runs to 15 residues. Here the CDR3 DNA reads TGTGCCAGCTCAGTTCAAAGGCGGGAGAACTATGGCTACACCTTC. Translated: CASSVQRRENYGYTF.

The chain uses TRBV3-1 (or the pseudogene TRBV3-2) and TRBJ2-3, with D maybe TRBD2 (5 bases). From germline, CDR1 is LGHDT and CDR2 YNNKEL (reference sequence). V was clipped by 7 bases and J by 0 bases, with 8 bases between them. CDR3 length equals 13 residues. The DNA for the CDR3 is TGTGCCAGCATCAGGACTAGCACAGATACGCAGTATTTT. Translation gives CASIRTSTDTQYF.

V usage is TRBV2 and J usage is TRBJ1-4; 10 bases are a match to TRBD1. Germline lookup yields CDR1 SNHLY and CDR2 FYNNEI. CDR3 length: 15 amino acids. V lost 4 bases, J lost 7 bases, and 6 bases stayed unmatched. This CDR3 is CASSAWTGGSEKLFF. The CDR3 DNA reads TGTGCCAGCAGTGCCTGGACAGGGGGTAGTGAAAAACTGTTTTTT.

V and J are TRBV30 and TRBJ1-1; D is unresolved. Trimming left V 0 bases short and J 5 bases short, with 10 bases between. The CDR3 has 13 residues. Germline V lookup: CDR1 GTSNPN, CDR2 SVGIG (reference sequence). The CDR3 loop reads CAWSVKGRTEAFF. Written as DNA, the CDR3 is TGTGCCTGGAGTGTAAAAGGGAGGACTGAAGCTTTCTTT.

The chain recombines TRBV9 with TRBJ2-5; 8 bases are a match to TRBD1. The CDR3 length is 13 residues. With V trimmed by 0 bases and J by 5 bases, 0 bases remained unmatched. Germline V gives CDR1 SGDLS, CDR2 YYNGEE. CDR3 DNA: TGTGCCAGCAGCGTAGGGACAGGGGAGACCCAGTACTTC. Translation: CASSVGTGETQYF.

The J gene is TRBJ2-1, the V gene TRBV15; 8 bases align to TRBD2. The CDR3 runs to 15 residues. V trimming: 0 bases; J trimming: 3 bases; junction bases outside the gene matches: 1. CDR1 LNHNV and CDR2 YYDKDF come from the germline V gene (reference sequence). Here the CDR3 reads CATSRDRGGYNEQFF. The CDR3 DNA sequence: TGTGCCACCAGCAGAGATCGGGGGGGCTACAATGAGCAGTTCTTC.

The chain recombines TRBV7-8 with TRBJ2-3, with a possible D match to TRBD2 (5 bases). The V and J ends lost 1 base and 0 bases respectively, with 17 bases between them. From germline, CDR1 is SGHVS and CDR2 FQNEAQ. The CDR3 runs 18 residues. In DNA form, the CDR3 reads TGTGCCAGCAGCTTAGGGTATAGCCGGGGTCGTAGCACAGATACGCAGTATTTT. Protein: CASSLGYSRGRSTDTQYF.

The chain links TRBV18 to TRBJ1-6; D might be TRBD1 (6 bases). With 3 bases removed from V and 7 bases from J, the gap between germline ends came to 13 bases. The CDR3 consists of 15 residues. CDR1 is KGHSH, CDR2 LQKENI, per germline. Here the CDR3 reads CASSPLTGWNSPLHF. DNA of the CDR3: TGTGCCAGCTCACCTTTAACAGGGTGGAATTCACCCCTCCACTTT.